Below are 24 T cell receptor beta chains sequenced from a single sample in a study of T cell responses to AZD1222 COVID-19 vaccine. The protocol was immunoSEQ multiplex PCR, while the TCRdb copy is restricted to in-frame clones and leaves out a portion. The sample has 120,000 to 150,000 clones; around 90% are singletons. This material consisted of peripheral blood, taken 28 days after the second dose of the MenACWY control vaccine. The receptors shown here come from an adult who received the MenACWY meningococcal vaccine as a control.

This clone was observed a handful of times. Different DNA sequences within this sample yield the same CDR3. V gene TRBV18 combines with J gene TRBJ1-1; no clear D gene. Between the trimmed V and J ends, which lost 2 bases and 0 bases, there was a span of 4 bases. The CDR3 runs 13 residues. Per the germline V gene, CDR1 is KGHSH and CDR2 is LQKENI. As DNA, the CDR3 is TGTGCCAGCTCACCAGGTTTGAACACTGAAGCTTTCTTT. Its protein product is CASSPGLNTEAFF.

The chain links TRBV19 to TRBJ1-5, with D possibly matching TRBD1 (6 bases). V lost 8 bases to trimming and J lost 1 base, with 12 bases between them. The CDR3 is 14 residues long. The germline V gene encodes CDR1 LNHDA and CDR2 SQIVND (reference sequence). The CDR3 reads CASSDRSSNQPQHF. CDR3 nucleotides: TGTGCCAGTTCTGACAGGAGCAGCAATCAGCCCCAGCATTTT.

The chain is built from TRBV5-6 and TRBJ1-2, with 7 bases lining up with TRBD1. V lost 5 bases and J lost 8; bases outside the gene matches: 9. Germline CDR1 reads SGHDT; CDR2 reads YYEEEE. The CDR3 has 13 amino acids. CDR3 loop: CASSLQGSGGYTF. The CDR3 DNA reads TGTGCCAGCAGTTTACAGGGGTCGGGCGGCTACACCTTC.

The chain combines TRBV10-2 with TRBJ2-3; D is unresolved. The CDR3 contains 14 residues. V was trimmed by 6 bases and J by 1 base, leaving 11 bases between them. CDR1 and CDR2 (germline): WSHSY, SAAADI. For the CDR3, the DNA is TGCGCCAGCAGGCCCCCCGAACGCACAGATACGCAGTATTTT. It is translated as CASRPPERTDTQYF.

V is TRBV18 and J is TRBJ1-1, with 7 nucleotides matching TRBD1. The CDR3 covers 17 residues. Germline V lookup: CDR1 KGHSH, CDR2 LQKENI. J lost 1 base, V lost 4 bases, and 12 bases had no gene match. The CDR3 nucleotides are TGTGCCAGCTCACTAAACTCACAGGGGACGGAGAACACTGAAGCTTTCTTT. This sequence encodes CASSLNSQGTENTEAFF.

The chain couples TRBV5-1 to TRBJ2-7; maybe TRBD1 (7 bases). V dropped 5 bases and J dropped 3 bases, with 24 bases sitting between them. This CDR3 is built from 17 residues. From germline, CDR1 is SGHRS and CDR2 YFSETQ. Here the CDR3 DNA reads TGCGCCAGCAGGCGGGACAGTACTGCTACCTACAGCTACGAGCAGTACTTC. As protein: CASRRDSTATYSYEQYF.

V usage is TRBV21-1 and J usage is TRBJ1-5; the listed D gene, TRBD1, was not tested against the DNA. TRBV21-1 is annotated as a pseudogene. The CDR3 spans 19 residues. In nucleotides, the CDR3 is TGTGCCAGCAGCAAAAACGGTAAGGGGTGGCAGAATAGCAATCAGCCCCAGCATTTT. Translated, it gives CASSKNGKGWQNSNQPQHF.

The chain recombines TRBV5-1 with TRBJ1-1; 10 positions match TRBD1. The V segment lost 4 bases and the J segment 3 bases; nucleotides outside the gene matches: 3. In germline, CDR1 is SGHRS, CDR2 YFSETQ. This CDR3 comprises 14 residues. DNA of the CDR3: TGCGCCAGCAGCATGACAGGGGGCTACACTGAAGCTTTCTTT. It yields the protein CASSMTGGYTEAFF.

This clone was seen just once. The rearrangement links TRBV19 to TRBJ2-1, with TRBD1 matching over 7 bases. J gave up 2 bases and V 4 bases, and 8 bases lay outside the gene matches. Germline CDR1 and CDR2: LNHDA and SQIVND (reference sequence). The CDR3 has 16 amino acids. CDR3 in amino acids: CASSNPSGGTYNEQFF. The CDR3 DNA is TGTGCCAGTAGTAACCCATCAGGGGGAACCTACAATGAGCAGTTCTTC.

This chain joins TRBV5-1 and TRBJ2-5; TRBD1 agrees at 9 bases. The V segment lost 4 bases and the J segment 5 bases; nucleotides outside the gene matches: 9. The CDR3 sequence is 15 residues long. In germline, CDR1 is SGHRS, CDR2 YFSETQ. CDR3 DNA sequence: TGCGCCAGCAGCCTCACGGGACAGGGACGGGAGACCCAGTACTTC. As protein: CASSLTGQGRETQYF.

This clone appeared once. The chain uses TRBV2 and TRBJ1-2; D possibly corresponds to TRBD1 (5 bases). V was cut by 6 bases and J by 2 bases, with 7 bases left in between. The germline CDR1 and CDR2 sequences are SNHLY and FYNNEI. CDR3 length: 12 residues. This chain's CDR3 is CASSRDNYGYTF. The CDR3 coding sequence is TGTGCCAGCAGCCGGGACAACTATGGCTACACCTTC. Looking up the rest from reference TRBV2 and TRBJ1-2 gives the full variable domain: EPEVTQTPSHQVTQMGQEVILRCVPISNHLYFYWYRQILGQKVEFLVSFYNNEISEKSEIFDDQFSVERPDGSNFTLKIRSTKLEDSAMYFCASSRDNYGYTFGSGTRLTVV.

The chain employs TRBV24-1 and TRBJ1-2; 7 positions match TRBD1. Germline values: CDR1 KGHDR, CDR2 SFDVKD. V shed 4 bases, J shed 4 bases, and the junction held 11 bases outside the gene matches. CDR3 length: 16 amino acids. The CDR3: CATSDASGGTGYGYTF. The CDR3 DNA reads TGTGCCACCAGTGACGCTTCAGGGGGGACCGGCTATGGCTACACCTTC.

The V call is TRBV30, the J call TRBJ2-7; weak D call: TRBD1 (6 bases). Deletions cut 0 bases from V and 2 bases from J, with 11 bases between. Per germline, CDR1 GTSNPN and CDR2 SVGIG (reference sequence). CDR3 length: 14 amino acids. The CDR3 here is CAWSVPGQTYEQYF. As DNA, the CDR3 is TGTGCCTGGAGTGTGCCGGGACAAACCTACGAGCAGTACTTC. The variable domain in full, completed from reference TRBV30 and TRBJ2-7, reads SQTIHQWPATLVQPVGSPLSLECTVEGTSNPNLYWYRQAAGRGLQLLFYSVGIGQISSEVPQNLSASRPQDRQFILSSKKLLLSDSGFYLCAWSVPGQTYEQYFGPGTRLTVT.

The chain uses TRBV15 and TRBJ1-3; D remains ambiguous. CDR1 is LNHNV, CDR2 YYDKDF, per germline (reference sequence). The CDR3 covers 15 residues. Between the trimmed V and J ends, which lost 1 base and 0 bases, there was a span of 7 bases. CDR3 sequence reads: CATSRGVPSGNTIYF. The CDR3 DNA reads as TGTGCCACCAGCAGAGGGGTTCCCTCTGGAAACACCATATATTTT. Together with reference TRBV15 and TRBJ1-3, the CDR3 gives the full variable domain: DAMVIQNPRYQVTQFGKPVTLSCSQTLNHNVMYWYQQKSSQAPKLLFHYYDKDFNNEADTPDNFQSRRPNTSFCFLDIRSPGLGDTAMYLCATSRGVPSGNTIYFGEGSWLTVV.

The chain links TRBV29-1 to TRBJ1-2, with 9 bases matching TRBD1. Germline trimming cut 5 bases from V and 7 bases from J; bases unmatched to any gene: 5. Looked up from germline, CDR1 is SQVTM and CDR2 is ANQGSEA. This CDR3 comprises 12 residues. The CDR3 DNA reads as TGCAGCGTTACATCGACAGGGGGTGGCTACACCTTC. Residues: CSVTSTGGGYTF.

The rearrangement joins TRBV19 to TRBJ2-7; 7 nucleotides align to TRBD2. CDR3 size: 15 residues. J gave up 2 bases and V 4 bases, and 8 bases lay outside the gene matches. Germline V lookup: CDR1 LNHDA, CDR2 SQIVND (reference sequence). CDR3 loop: CASSTTSDEAYEQYF. The CDR3 DNA reads TGTGCCAGTAGTACCACTAGCGACGAGGCCTACGAGCAGTACTTC.

Here the CDR3 DNA reads TGTGCCAGCAGCAACAGTGATCAGACAGGGGGAGAAAACACCATATATTTT. Amino acids: CASSNSDQTGGENTIYF. The chain joins TRBV21-1 to TRBJ1-3; TRBD1 is the table's D call and was not checked against the DNA. TRBV21-1 is a recognized pseudogene. CDR3 length: 17 amino acids.

The V call is TRBV14, the J call TRBJ2-5; tentatively, D is TRBD2 (6 bases). Trimming removed 8 bases from V and 2 bases from J, with 21 bases in between. This CDR3 spans 16 amino acids. The germline gives CDR1 SGHDN, CDR2 FVKESK. CDR3 nucleotide sequence: TGTGCCAGCGGAACCGGGGCGGGGAGGTTGCAAGAGACCCAGTACTTC. Translating gives CASGTGAGRLQETQYF.

The gene calls are TRBV6-5 and TRBJ1-2; D remains ambiguous. Germline V gene data show CDR1 as MNHEY and CDR2 as SVGAGI. The CDR3 extends over 13 amino acids. Trimming removed 0 bases at V and 6 bases at J, with 8 bases between. The CDR3 DNA is TGTGCCAGCAGTTACTCGAGGTCAAATGGCTACACCTTC. Protein product: CASSYSRSNGYTF.

The chain uses TRBV5-8 and TRBJ1-4, with TRBD1 matching 7 bases. Germline values: CDR1 SGHTS, CDR2 YDEGEE. Trimming cost V 4 bases and J 7 bases; bases outside gene matches: 4. The CDR3 spans 13 residues. Here the CDR3 DNA reads TGTGCCAGCAGCATAAGACAGGGTGAAAAACTGTTTTTT. Translation: CASSIRQGEKLFF.

The chain recombines TRBV6-5 with TRBJ1-2; D gene uncertain. The CDR3 loop spans 15 amino acids. In germline, CDR1 is MNHEY, CDR2 SVGAGI. Trimming left V 0 bases short and J 4 bases short, with 12 bases between. The CDR3 region has the DNA TGTGCCAGCAGTTACTCGGGCCACCACTTCTATGGCTACACCTTC. Encoded protein: CASSYSGHHFYGYTF.

The chain employs TRBV10-3 and TRBJ1-5; D gene ambiguous. Germline assignment: CDR1 ENHRY and CDR2 SYGVKD. The V gene lost 0 bases and the J gene lost 2 bases, with 11 bases spanning the gap. The CDR3 sequence is 16 residues long. The CDR3 loop is CAISESTRGGNQPQHF. The CDR3 DNA is TGTGCCATCAGTGAGTCTACCCGTGGGGGCAATCAGCCCCAGCATTTT.

The chain links TRBV7-3 to TRBJ1-1; TRBD1 matches 11 bases. The V gene end was trimmed by 5 bases and the J gene end by 6 bases; junction bases not matched to a gene: 5. This CDR3 is 14 amino acids long. From germline, CDR1 is SGHTA and CDR2 FQGTGA. Written as DNA, the CDR3 is TGTGCCAGCAGCAGGGGACAGGGGGAGTCTGAAGCTTTCTTT. This encodes CASSRGQGESEAFF.

The CDR3 is CATHSLSGSYGYTF. The CDR3 nucleotides read TGTGCCACACATAGCCTTTCCGGGAGTTATGGCTACACCTTC. The chain uses TRBV27 and TRBJ1-2, with unresolved D. The length of the CDR3 is 14 residues. Germline V gene sequence: CDR1 MNHEY, CDR2 SMNVEV (reference sequence). V lost 10 bases, J lost 5 bases, and 20 bases lay in between.